This T cell receptor beta chain came from a study of blood T cells in healthy people across ages. Together with a sample-barcoded 5' primer, a J-beta primer mix was included in a second PCR lasting roughly 6 to 12 cycles. Each CDR3 protein gets one entry after TCRdb re-called the 5' RACE reads with MiXCR. Altogether about 1.8 million distinct CDR3 sequences are present, just under 50% being singletons, with the ten largest covering about 2.1%. The CDR3 is 16 residues long. CDR1 and CDR2 from the germline V gene are LGHNA and YNFKEQ. The J segment lost 5 bases and the V segment lost 0 bases, leaving 9 bases of the junction unmatched. Worth noting for this clonotype: This clone may be a read error of a much larger clone one base away.

This receptor was obtained from a woman aged 40 to 55 in good health. Sequencing used blood. This chain connects TRBV4-2 to TRBJ1-1, with 7 positions matching TRBD1. CDR3 protein: CASSQDVLGTATEAFF. The CDR3 DNA reads TGTGCCAGCAGCCAAGATGTACTCGGGACAGCTACTGAAGCTTTCTTT.